This T cell receptor (beta chain) derives from a study of control samples from healthy donors and cancer patients. Profiling relied on immunoSEQ multiplex PCR, and the TCRdb table lists in-frame clones only, not all of them. The data hold about 140,000 clones, with roughly 89% observed a single time. Trimming took off 3 bases at V and 5 bases at J, with 9 bases between the two ends. The germline gives CDR1 SGHRS, CDR2 YFSETQ. The CDR3 spans 13 residues. The receptor was derived from a man between 18 and 29 years old in good health. The sample was blood. The genes are TRBV5-1 and TRBJ2-1, with D tentatively TRBD2 (6 bases). The CDR3 DNA reads as TGCGCCAGCAGCTCGGGAGTCAACAATGAGCAGTTCTTC. This gives the protein CASSSGVNNEQFF. Supplemented by reference TRBV5-1 and TRBJ2-1, the full variable domain reads KAGVTQTPRYLIKTRGQQVTLSCSPISGHRSVSWYQQTPGQGLQFLFEYFSETQRNKGNFPGRFSGRQFSNSRSEMNVSTLELGDSALYLCASSSGVNNEQFFGPGTRLTVL.